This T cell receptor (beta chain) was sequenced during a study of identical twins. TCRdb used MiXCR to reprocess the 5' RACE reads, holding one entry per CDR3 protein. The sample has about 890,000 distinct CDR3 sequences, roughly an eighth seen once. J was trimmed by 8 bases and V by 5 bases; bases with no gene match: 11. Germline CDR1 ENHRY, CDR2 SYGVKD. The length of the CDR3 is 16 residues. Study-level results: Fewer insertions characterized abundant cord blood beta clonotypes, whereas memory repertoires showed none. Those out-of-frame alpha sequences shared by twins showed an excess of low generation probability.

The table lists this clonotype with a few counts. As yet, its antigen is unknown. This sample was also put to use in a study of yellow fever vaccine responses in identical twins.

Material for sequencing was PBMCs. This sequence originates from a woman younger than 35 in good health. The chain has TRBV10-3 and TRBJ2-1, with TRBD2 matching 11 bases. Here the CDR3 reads CAISTLAGGPGDEQFF. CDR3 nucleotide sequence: TGTGCCATCAGTACGTTAGCGGGGGGGCCTGGTGATGAGCAGTTCTTC.